Below, one TCR beta chain is given with its context. Sequencing used immunoSEQ multiplex PCR; TCRdb keeps in-frame clones, though not all of them. The table has 99,000 or so clones, over 65% seen once. In germline, CDR1 is SQVTM, CDR2 ANQGSEA. This CDR3 spans 15 amino acids. V was trimmed by 1 base and J by 2 bases, leaving 11 bases between them. The data originate from a study of blood T cell repertoires in COVID-19. On the study more broadly: Collection of acute and convalescent COVID-19 samples took place in the United States, Italy and Spain. PBMCs, B-cell-depleted T cells, or T cells provided the cDNA or gDNA that made up the material.

Material: peripheral blood. The clonotype was recovered from a man in his sixties with acute or convalescent COVID-19. The V gene is TRBV29-1, the J gene TRBJ2-2; D is unresolved. Written as DNA, the CDR3 is TGCAGCGTTGAAGTTCTAGGCGGTAACACCGGGGAGCTGTTTTTT. Residues: CSVEVLGGNTGELFF.